The source of this T cell receptor beta chain is a study of radiation and T cells in renal cell carcinoma (TCRdb year 2020). Regarding the complete study: The samples were drawn from a clinical trial, where primary renal cell carcinomas were treated with 15 Gy of stereotactic body radiation therapy and then removed by nephrectomy 4 weeks afterward. Across all 50 or so samples, over 4,000,000 unique CDR3 nucleotide sequences encoding around 2.8 million unique CDR3 amino acid sequences were identified. In total, approximately 55 samples, comprising some 25 tumors and 27 peripheral blood samples, were subjected to TCR beta sequencing.

Following the manufacturer's recommendations, the immunoSEQ kit was used to generate TCR beta libraries from genomic DNA. Library preparation used a first multiplex PCR with proprietary primers, then a second PCR adding unique barcodes, with bead cleanups after each round. A positive control reaction and a negative control reaction, both provided in the kit, were run with every batch of samples. The final libraries underwent checking on an Agilent 4200 TapeStation D1000 ScreenTape, volumetric pooling, and quantification by qPCR. An Illumina NextSeq500 fitted with a MidOutput 150-cycle cartridge performed the sequencing, running 156 Read1 cycles and 15 Index1 cycles with the kit's custom primers. The pooled library was loaded at approximately 1 pM, with a roughly 20% PhiX control spiked in. Under the source paper's analysis protocol: Vendor-processed data were analyzed in R, and a clonotype was defined as all T cells sharing the same CDR3 nucleotide sequence. For clone abundance analyses, frequencies were normalized to the 10,000 most abundant clones in each sample. Public T cell clones, which averaged fewer than five per sample, were excluded before analysis. A difference in abundance of at least 32-fold between compartments was used to define tumor-enriched and baseline blood-enriched clonotypes. A beta-binomial differential abundance model was used to identify clonotypes that were expanded or contracted between blood time points. Tumor-blood repertoire similarity was measured with the Baroni-Urbani and Buser coefficient, and group comparisons used two-tailed Wilcoxon tests in R. The table was pulled from immuneACCESS by TCRdb, which kept in-frame rearrangements only. Such tables lose some clones; where checked, under half of the loss comes from unresolved V genes, and the rest has no known cause. V, J and clone size reflect that table, while D and trimming were determined from the DNA. For this sample there are 150,000 or so clones; roughly 89% appear just once. Approximately 12% of the sample rests with the top ten.

Compared with germline, V lacks 3 bases and J lacks 0 bases; bases without a gene match: 8. The CDR3 runs 17 residues from the cysteine to the phenylalanine. Just CDR3 DNA is preserved here, 51 bases in frame from base 1. Per the germline V gene, SNHLY is the CDR1 and FYNNEI is the CDR2. The time point label, read with the paper, signifies: blood 2 weeks post-SBRT. The treatment or condition label for this specimen denotes: 15 Gy SBRT to primary tumor, nephrectomy 4 weeks later. Serial peripheral blood from radiation-treated patients was sampled at baseline, 2 weeks and 4 weeks after SBRT to track tumor-enriched clonotypes. Every patient had renal cell carcinoma of clear cell pathology. Genomic DNA for TCR sequencing was prepared using the QIAamp DNA Blood Mini Kit (Qiagen). The analyses included only samples that passed all quality control checks. General study outcomes and caveats: Dynamics of the blood repertoire were not tracked past 4 weeks after treatment. The single-armed trial design could not address effects of radiation dose or scheduling on the TCR repertoire. Because no pretreatment tumor biopsies were available, whether clonotypes were present in the tumor at baseline could not be determined. In blood, the top tumor clonotypes increased between baseline and 2 weeks post-radiation and then shrank by 4 weeks, which suggests that tumor-resident clones expanded only transiently.

About this clone itself: This clone's antigen is unknown. Per-base quality was not reported, and no clone a single base away is much larger than it.

The material sequenced was blood, taken from a patient whose treatment included radiotherapy and nephrectomy. The receptor was isolated from a woman between 45 and 60 years old with renal cell carcinoma. This sequence uses TRBV2 and TRBJ2-7; the junction holds 10 bases that match TRBD2. The nucleotides are TGTGCCAGCAGTGATATAGCGGGGGGCTCGAGCTCCTACGAGCAGTACTTC. This is translated as CASSDIAGGSSSYEQYF.